This T cell receptor beta chain appears in the sequencing data of a study of OX40 agonist ivuxolimab in advanced cancers. Study in general: Treatment of patients was with ivuxolimab, an agonistic anti-OX40 (CD134) antibody. Of the participants, 40% to 50% had some prior anti-PD-1, anti-PD-L1 or anti-CTLA-4 therapy, which was allowed.

Only in-frame clones appear in the TCRdb table, and some are missing; sequencing was by immunoSEQ multiplex PCR. The sample includes 60,000 to 95,000 clones, about 85% seen only once; the top ten take under 20%. Source: CD4+ or CD8+ T cells sorted from blood, taken in a trial of the OX40 agonist ivuxolimab. The sequence was obtained from an adult with an advanced solid tumor such as melanoma, head and neck, liver or kidney cancer.

The CDR3 DNA follows: TGTGCCAGCAGTGATGGGGGCTTCAACACTGAAGCTTTCTTT. It codes for CASSDGGFNTEAFF. This chain joins TRBV2 and TRBJ1-1, with D perhaps TRBD1 (6 bases). Per germline, CDR1 SNHLY and CDR2 FYNNEI. The CDR3 spans 14 residues. Trimming shortened V by 3 bases and J by 2 bases, and 10 bases separated the two germline ends. Full variable domain (remainder filled in from reference TRBV2 and TRBJ1-1): EPEVTQTPSHQVTQMGQEVILRCVPISNHLYFYWYRQILGQKVEFLVSFYNNEISEKSEIFDDQFSVERPDGSNFTLKIRSTKLEDSAMYFCASSDGGFNTEAFFGQGTRLTVV.